A selection of T cell receptor beta chains follows, all from one sample in a study of blood T cell repertoires in COVID-19. Using immunoSEQ multiplex PCR, the repertoire was profiled, and TCRdb retains in-frame clones only, with some absent. The data hold around 69,000 clones, with 70% to 85% observed a single time. The sequenced sample consisted of peripheral blood. These receptors were obtained from a woman aged 55-70 years with acute or convalescent COVID-19. Both conserved end residues are part of each CDR3. The D gene is left open where the match is weak. Expanded clones get a size class; other rows say once, few or many, or leave the size out.

-	TRBD1	TRBV5-6	TRBJ1-1	CASGRTGGNTEAFF	TGTGCCAGCGGCCGGACAGGGGGGAACACTGAAGCTTTCTTT
once	-	TRBV27	TRBJ1-6	CASSSSLYNSPLHF	TGTGCCAGCAGTTCAAGCCTTTATAATTCACCCCTCCACTTT
-	-	TRBV6-5	TRBJ1-1	CASSYVRPMNTEAFF	TGTGCCAGCAGTTACGTCAGGCCCATGAACACTGAAGCTTTCTTT
-	-	TRBV18	TRBJ2-2	CASSSGLATGELFF	TGTGCCAGCTCCTCAGGTCTGGCCACCGGGGAGCTGTTTTTT
-	-	TRBV27	TRBJ1-1	CASNLARGTKNTEAFF	TGTGCCAGCAATCTAGCCAGGGGTACGAAGAACACTGAAGCTTTCTTT
-	TRBD2	TRBV6-5	TRBJ2-7	CASGRTSAPGDEQYF	TGTGCCAGCGGCCGGACTAGCGCGCCTGGGGACGAGCAGTACTTC
-	-	TRBV28	TRBJ2-7	CASTAGTLVKQYF	TGTGCCAGCACCGCCGGGACATTAGTCAAGCAGTACTTC
-	-	TRBV9	TRBJ2-7	CASSPSSQGREQYF	TGTGCCAGCAGCCCGTCCTCCCAGGGAAGGGAGCAGTACTTC
-	TRBD1	TRBV11-2	TRBJ1-1	CASSPDRAEAFF	TGTGCCAGCAGCCCGGACAGGGCTGAAGCTTTCTTT
-	TRBD1	TRBV6-5	TRBJ2-1	CASRDRGTEQFF	TGTGCCAGCAGGGACAGGGGTACTGAGCAGTTCTTC
-	-	TRBV13	TRBJ1-5	CASSPNQPQHF	TGTGCCAGCAGCCCAAATCAGCCCCAGCATTTT
-	TRBD1	TRBV28	TRBJ1-4	CASSLFPGRRDRAEKLFF	TGTGCCAGCAGTTTATTTCCCGGCCGCCGGGACAGGGCAGAAAAACTGTTTTTT
-	TRBD1	TRBV28	TRBJ1-1	CAWTTGENTEAFF	TGTGCCTGGACAACAGGGGAGAACACTGAAGCTTTCTTT
-	TRBD1	TRBV28	TRBJ2-7	CASSGTDIVVAYEQYF	TGTGCCAGCAGCGGGACAGACATTGTCGTAGCCTACGAGCAGTACTTC
-	-	TRBV3-1/TRBV3-2	TRBJ2-1	CASSALGGHNEQFF	TGTGCCAGCAGCGCCCTAGGGGGTCACAATGAGCAGTTCTTC
-	-	TRBV5-6	TRBJ1-1	CASSPRMGRGTEAFF	TGTGCCAGCAGCCCCCGCATGGGGCGTGGGACTGAAGCTTTCTTT
-	TRBD1	TRBV4-1	TRBJ1-2	CASSQDRAANYGYTF	TGCGCCAGCAGCCAGGACAGGGCAGCTAACTATGGCTACACCTTC
once	TRBD2	TRBV27	TRBJ2-7	CASRGTSGIYEQYF	TGTGCCAGCAGAGGGACTAGCGGGATCTACGAGCAGTACTTC
-	-	TRBV6-5	TRBJ2-2	CASSYPGTGELFF	TGTGCCAGCAGTTACCCCGGGACCGGGGAGCTGTTTTTT
-	TRBD1	TRBV3-1/TRBV3-2	TRBJ1-1	CASSKTGFTEAFF	TGTGCCAGCAGCAAGACAGGGTTCACTGAAGCTTTCTTT
few	TRBD1	TRBV30	TRBJ1-4	CAWAGGFNEKLFF	TGTGCCTGGGCAGGGGGCTTTAATGAAAAACTGTTTTTT
-	TRBD2	TRBV5-1	TRBJ2-3	CASSNEAGLASDTQYF	TGCGCCAGCAGCAATGAGGCGGGACTAGCGAGCGATACGCAGTATTTT
-	-	TRBV19	TRBJ2-3	CASTRGTDTQYF	TGTGCCAGTACCCGGGGCACAGATACGCAGTATTTT
once	-	TRBV2	TRBJ1-5	CASTGGRTNQPQHF	TGTGCCAGCACGGGAGGGAGAACGAATCAGCCCCAGCATTTT
-	-	TRBV19	TRBJ1-5	CASSIGSRMNNQPQHF	TGTGCCAGTAGTATAGGCTCCAGGATGAACAATCAGCCCCAGCATTTT
-	TRBD1	TRBV19	TRBJ1-1	CASSMTGLLNTEAFF	TGTGCCAGTAGTATGACAGGGTTGTTGAACACTGAAGCTTTCTTT
-	-	TRBV30	TRBJ2-6	CACNQGSGANVLTF	TGTGCCTGTAATCAGGGATCCGGGGCCAACGTCCTGACTTTC
few	TRBD2	TRBV7-9	TRBJ2-2	CASRARASGGTNTGELFF	TGTGCCAGCAGGGCGCGGGCTAGCGGGGGTACGAACACCGGGGAGCTGTTTTTT
few	TRBD2	TRBV7-2	TRBJ2-5	CASSLGRIAGLTEETQYF	TGTGCCAGCAGCTTAGGGAGAATAGCGGGACTGACAGAAGAGACCCAGTACTTC
-	TRBD2	TRBV3-1/TRBV3-2	TRBJ2-1	CASSLGLAEELWNEQFF	TGTGCCAGCAGCCTGGGACTAGCTGAAGAATTGTGGAATGAGCAGTTCTTC
-	-	TRBV12-3/TRBV12-4	TRBJ2-3	CASSFTEGDTQYF	TGTGCCAGCAGTTTTACCGAGGGAGATACGCAGTATTTT
-	-	TRBV30	TRBJ1-3	CAWSAAAGGNTIYF	TGTGCCTGGAGTGCTGCGGCAGGGGGAAACACCATATATTTT
once	-	TRBV12-3/TRBV12-4	TRBJ1-2	CASSFKQGSGYTF	TGTGCCAGCAGTTTTAAGCAGGGATCTGGCTACACCTTC
-	-	TRBV5-4	TRBJ2-7	CASSLSPGLVHEQYF	TGTGCCAGCAGCTTGTCCCCAGGGCTAGTCCACGAGCAGTACTTC
-	TRBD2	TRBV27	TRBJ2-1	CASTHSRSGRVGTRSYNEQFF	TGTGCCAGCACCCATTCCCGTAGCGGGAGAGTGGGGACCAGATCCTACAATGAGCAGTTCTTC
-	TRBD1	TRBV5-5	TRBJ1-2	CASSLAGGGGRGSYGYTF	TGTGCCAGCAGCTTGGCGGGCGGAGGGGGCAGGGGGTCTTATGGCTACACCTTC
-	TRBD1	TRBV5-1	TRBJ1-3	CASSFQGASGNTIYF	TGCGCCAGCAGCTTCCAGGGGGCCTCTGGAAACACCATATATTTT
-	TRBD1	TRBV6-5	TRBJ1-5	CATRQGLGNQPQHF	TGTGCCACCAGACAGGGATTAGGGAATCAGCCCCAGCATTTT
-	-	TRBV4-2	TRBJ1-4	CASSGLSGGNEKLFF	TGTGCCAGCAGCGGACTCTCCGGGGGTAATGAAAAACTGTTTTTT
-	-	TRBV11-1	TRBJ1-1	CASSLFEGGDTEAFF	TGTGCCAGCAGCTTATTTGAGGGTGGGGACACTGAAGCTTTCTTT
-	-	TRBV9	TRBJ2-3	CASSVAERATDTQYF	TGTGCCAGCAGCGTAGCTGAGAGGGCCACAGATACGCAGTATTTT
few	-	TRBV12-3/TRBV12-4	TRBJ2-7	CASSSSSSYEQYF	TGTGCCAGCAGTTCCTCGTCGAGCTACGAGCAGTACTTC
-	-	TRBV6-6	TRBJ2-7	CASTETGNSYEQYF	TGTGCCAGCACTGAAACAGGGAATTCCTACGAGCAGTACTTC
-	TRBD2	TRBV19	TRBJ2-3	CASTPGGGYTDTQYF	TGTGCCAGTACTCCCGGGGGGGGGTACACAGATACGCAGTATTTT
-	-	TRBV5-5	TRBJ2-3	CASSLQRARTDTQYF	TGTGCCAGCAGCCTTCAGCGGGCCCGCACAGATACGCAGTATTTT
few	TRBD2	TRBV18	TRBJ2-5	CASSPHPPASGREETQYF	TGTGCCAGCTCACCACACCCCCCGGCTAGCGGTCGGGAAGAGACCCAGTACTTC
-	TRBD2	TRBV11-2	TRBJ2-7	CASSLDLRTSGYEQYF	TGTGCCAGCAGCTTAGATTTAAGGACTAGCGGTTACGAGCAGTACTTC
-	-	TRBV6-5	TRBJ1-2	CASSRTRAANYGYTF	TGTGCCAGCAGCCGCACCAGGGCCGCTAACTATGGCTACACCTTC
-	TRBD2	TRBV5-1	TRBJ2-1	CASSLVTSGSYNEQFF	TGCGCCAGCAGCTTGGTTACTAGCGGCTCCTACAATGAGCAGTTCTTC
-	-	TRBV14	TRBJ1-6	CASSQEGWSSPLHF	TGTGCCAGCAGCCAAGAGGGCTGGTCTTCACCCCTCCACTTT
few	TRBD1	TRBV28	TRBJ1-2	CASSRSEQGNLLGTF	TGTGCCAGCAGTAGAAGTGAACAGGGGAACCTACTCGGGACCTTC
-	TRBD2	TRBV6-6	TRBJ2-7	CASSPTSGRSYEQYF	TGTGCCAGCAGTCCAACTAGCGGGAGGTCTTACGAGCAGTACTTC
-	-	TRBV7-9	TRBJ1-6	CASSRGQTLYNSPLHF	TGTGCCAGCAGCAGAGGACAGACCCTCTATAATTCACCCCTCCACTTT
-	TRBD1	TRBV30	TRBJ1-2	CAWNPPGGRAGYGYTF	TGTGCCTGGAATCCCCCAGGGGGGCGGGCGGGGTATGGCTACACCTTC
few	-	TRBV11-2	TRBJ1-1	CASSLGGNTEAFF	TGTGCCAGCAGCTTAGGCGGGAACACTGAAGCTTTCTTT
-	-	TRBV19	TRBJ1-5	CASSGQTNQPQHF	TGTGCCAGTAGCGGACAGACGAATCAGCCCCAGCATTTT
-	-	TRBV2	TRBJ1-2	CASSGGRWGDSYGYTF	TGTGCCAGCAGTGGGGGTCGGTGGGGGGATAGCTATGGCTACACCTTC
-	TRBD2	TRBV11-1	TRBJ2-1	CASSDAGLAGNNEQFF	TGTGCCAGCAGCGACGCGGGACTAGCGGGAAACAATGAGCAGTTCTTC
-	TRBD1	TRBV15	TRBJ1-4	CATSGGDRGVEKLFF	TGTGCCACCAGCGGGGGGGACAGGGGCGTTGAAAAACTGTTTTTT